This T cell receptor (beta chain) was recovered during a study of T cells in Graves' hyperthyroidism and ophthalmopathy. V gave up 4 bases and J gave up 0 bases, with 9 bases separating them. Germline CDR1 and CDR2: MNHNS and SASEGT. The CDR3 is made up of 14 amino acids. RNA transcripts provided the source from which TCR beta CDR3 regions were amplified. The HTBI set primed first-round TCR CDR3 RT-PCR. MiXCR, applied by TCRdb to the multiplex PCR reads, yields one record per CDR3 protein. The table includes roughly 180,000 distinct CDR3 sequences, about a sixth detected once. Stable Graves' hyperthyroidism denoted no ophthalmopathy progression over 18 months. This clonotype has a count of ten or more.

The sample was blood. The sequence came from a woman aged 50 to 65 with Graves' hyperthyroidism. The chain links TRBV6-1 to TRBJ1-1, with a tentative D call TRBD1 (6 bases). The CDR3 sequence is CASSGQDLNTEAFF. The CDR3 nucleotides read TGTGCCAGCAGTGGACAGGATTTGAACACTGAAGCTTTCTTT.